The 9 T cell receptor beta chains below all came from one sample that was sequenced in a study of blood T cell repertoires in COVID-19. Assay: immunoSEQ multiplex PCR; the TCRdb copy retains only in-frame clones and omits some. The sample includes roughly 95,000 clones, 70% to 85% of them seen just once. Sequenced material: peripheral blood. The receptors shown here come from a human donor in a cohort sampled during active COVID-19.

The chain uses TRBV19 and TRBJ2-5; 12 nucleotides match TRBD2. Germline trimming cut 7 bases from V and 1 base from J; bases unmatched to any gene: 4. The CDR3 runs 15 residues. The germline V gene encodes CDR1 LNHDA and CDR2 SQIVND (reference sequence). CDR3 in DNA: TGTGCCAGTAAGACTAGCGGGAGCGGCCAAGAGACCCAGTACTTC. This encodes CASKTSGSGQETQYF.

This chain joins TRBV6-4 and TRBJ1-5; 8 positions match TRBD1. Germline V CDR1 and CDR2: MRHNA, SNTAGT. Germline trimming cut 3 bases from V and 2 bases from J; bases unmatched to any gene: 3. This CDR3 spans 15 amino acids. Here the CDR3 reads CASSETGDGNQPQHF. CDR3 in DNA: TGTGCCAGCAGTGAGACAGGGGACGGCAATCAGCCCCAGCATTTT.

This clone was counted between two and nine times. The chain has TRBV7-6 and TRBJ2-3; 8 bases are shared with TRBD2. Germline CDR1 is SGHVS and CDR2 is FNYEAQ. The junction had 13 bases not matched to a gene; V was cut back by 2 bases and J by 6 bases. The CDR3 is 17 amino acids. The CDR3 protein is CASSLWGGAGAGDTQYF. CDR3 coding DNA: TGTGCCAGCAGCTTATGGGGAGGAGCGGGAGCCGGGGATACGCAGTATTTT.

This chain connects TRBV7-8 to TRBJ2-5, with a possible D match to TRBD2 (5 bases). The CDR3 has 14 residues. The germline CDR1 and CDR2 sequences are SGHVS and FQNEAQ. V lost 5 bases and J lost 5, with 15 bases in between. For the CDR3, the DNA is TGTGCCAGCAGCCCCCGAAGAGGGAAGGAGACCCAGTACTTC. Its protein is CASSPRRGKETQYF.

The rearrangement uses TRBV18 and TRBJ2-1; 7 bases match TRBD1. Germline V lookup: CDR1 KGHSH, CDR2 LQKENI. CDR3 size: 17 residues. V was pared by 2 bases and J by 3 bases, with 10 bases of the junction left unmatched. This CDR3 reads CASSPFSQGQNYNEQFF. CDR3 coding DNA: TGTGCCAGCTCACCATTCTCCCAGGGACAGAACTACAATGAGCAGTTCTTC.

V is TRBV6-5 and J is TRBJ1-4; a possible D gene is TRBD1 (5 bases). Germline V gene lookup returns CDR1 MNHEY and CDR2 SVGAGI. The CDR3 is made up of 12 amino acids. V was trimmed by 8 bases and J by 5 bases, leaving 9 bases between them. The CDR3 is CASGGMNEKLFF. For the CDR3, the DNA is TGTGCCAGCGGGGGGATGAATGAAAAACTGTTTTTT.

This clone has only one observation. This sample also contains other DNA sequences that code for the same CDR3. The chain is built from TRBV5-1 and TRBJ2-7, with 13 bases matching TRBD2. Germline-derived CDR1 and CDR2 are SGHRS and YFSETQ. The ends lost 2 bases at V and 4 bases at J; junction bases unmatched: 3. CDR3 length: 15 residues. This chain's CDR3 is CASSFTSGGAYEQYF. The CDR3, as DNA: TGCGCCAGCAGCTTCACTAGCGGGGGGGCTTACGAGCAGTACTTC.

This clone has only one observation. The V and J genes are TRBV18 and TRBJ2-7, with D possibly TRBD2 on 5 matching bases. The germline CDR1 and CDR2 sequences are KGHSH and LQKENI. CDR3 length: 14 residues. Trimming shortened V by 1 base and J by 5 bases, and 12 bases separated the two germline ends. The CDR3 DNA reads as TGTGCCAGCTCACCACGAGGGAGACCCCACGAGCAGTACTTC. This codes for CASSPRGRPHEQYF.

The chain recombines TRBV6-5 with TRBJ2-7; D unresolved. Germline lookup yields CDR1 MNHEY and CDR2 SVGAGI. Deletions cut 4 bases from V and 6 bases from J, with 13 bases between. There are 13 residues in the CDR3. The DNA of the CDR3 is TGTGCCAGCAGTTCTGGAGCCGTACTCGAGCAGTACTTC. Its protein product is CASSSGAVLEQYF.